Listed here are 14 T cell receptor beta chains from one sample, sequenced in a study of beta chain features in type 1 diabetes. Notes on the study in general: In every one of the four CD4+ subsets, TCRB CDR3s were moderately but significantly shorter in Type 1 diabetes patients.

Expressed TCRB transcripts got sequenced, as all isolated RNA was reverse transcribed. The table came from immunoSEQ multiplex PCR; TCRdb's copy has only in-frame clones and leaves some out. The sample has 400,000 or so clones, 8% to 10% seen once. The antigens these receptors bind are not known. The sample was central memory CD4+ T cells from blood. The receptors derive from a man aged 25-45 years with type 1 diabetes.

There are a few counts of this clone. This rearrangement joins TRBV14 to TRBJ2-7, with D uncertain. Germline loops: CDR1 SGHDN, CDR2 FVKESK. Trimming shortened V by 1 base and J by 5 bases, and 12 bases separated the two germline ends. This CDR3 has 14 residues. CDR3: CASSQGDWLDEQYF. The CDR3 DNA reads TGTGCCAGCAGCCAAGGAGACTGGCTGGACGAGCAGTACTTC. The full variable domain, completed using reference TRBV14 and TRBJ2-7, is EAGVTQFPSHSVIEKGQTVTLRCDPISGHDNLYWYRRVMGKEIKFLLHFVKESKQDESGMPNNRFLAERTGGTYSTLKVQPAELEDSGVYFCASSQGDWLDEQYFGPGTRLTVT.

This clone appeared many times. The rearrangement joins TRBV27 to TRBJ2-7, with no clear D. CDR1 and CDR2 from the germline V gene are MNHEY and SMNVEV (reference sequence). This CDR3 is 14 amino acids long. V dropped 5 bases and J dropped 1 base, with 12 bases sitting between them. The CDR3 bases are TGTGCCAGCAGTGGGCAGGCCGAGTCCTACGAGCAGTACTTC. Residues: CASSGQAESYEQYF.

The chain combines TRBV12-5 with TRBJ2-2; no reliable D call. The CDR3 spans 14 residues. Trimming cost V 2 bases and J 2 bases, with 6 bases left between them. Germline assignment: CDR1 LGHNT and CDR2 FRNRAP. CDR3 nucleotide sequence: TGTGCTAGTGGTTTGACCCTTAACACCGGGGAGCTGTTTTTT. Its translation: CASGLTLNTGELFF. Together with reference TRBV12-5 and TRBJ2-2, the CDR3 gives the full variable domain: DARVTQTPRHKVTEMGQEVTMRCQPILGHNTVFWYRQTMMQGLELLAYFRNRAPLDDSGMPKDRFSAEMPDATLATLKIQPSEPRDSAVYFCASGLTLNTGELFFGEGSRLTVL.

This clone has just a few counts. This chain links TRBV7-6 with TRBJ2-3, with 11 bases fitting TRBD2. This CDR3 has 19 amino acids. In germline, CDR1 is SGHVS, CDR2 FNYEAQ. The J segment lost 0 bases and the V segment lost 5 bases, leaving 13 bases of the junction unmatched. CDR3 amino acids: CASSPLTSGMGASTDTQYF. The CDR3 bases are TGTGCCAGCAGCCCTCTGACTAGCGGGATGGGTGCTAGCACAGATACGCAGTATTTT.

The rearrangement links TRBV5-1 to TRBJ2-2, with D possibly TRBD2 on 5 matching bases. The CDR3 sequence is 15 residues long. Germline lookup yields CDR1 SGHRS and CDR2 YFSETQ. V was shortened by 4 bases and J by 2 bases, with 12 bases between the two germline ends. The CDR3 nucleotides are TGCGCCAGCAGCCCGCTGACGGGAAACACCGGGGAGCTGTTTTTT. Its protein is CASSPLTGNTGELFF.

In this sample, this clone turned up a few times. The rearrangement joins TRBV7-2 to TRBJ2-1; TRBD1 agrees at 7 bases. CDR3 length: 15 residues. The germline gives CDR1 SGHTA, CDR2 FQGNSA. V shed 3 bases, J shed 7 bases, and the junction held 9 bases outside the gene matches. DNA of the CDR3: TGTGCCAGCAGCTTTGACAGGGTTCGGCAAAATGAGCAGTTCTTC. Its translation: CASSFDRVRQNEQFF.

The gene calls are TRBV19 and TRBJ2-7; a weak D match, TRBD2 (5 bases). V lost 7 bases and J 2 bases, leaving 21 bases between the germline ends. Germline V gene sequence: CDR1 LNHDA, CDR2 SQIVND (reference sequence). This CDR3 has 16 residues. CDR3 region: CASKSTGGPRAYEQYF. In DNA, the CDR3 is TGTGCCAGTAAGTCTACTGGAGGCCCGCGGGCCTACGAGCAGTACTTC.

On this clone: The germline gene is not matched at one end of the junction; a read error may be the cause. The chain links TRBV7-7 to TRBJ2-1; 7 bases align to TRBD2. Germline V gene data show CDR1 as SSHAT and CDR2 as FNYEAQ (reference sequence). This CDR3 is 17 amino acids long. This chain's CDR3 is CASSLGVGAGINNEQFF. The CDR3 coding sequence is TGTGCTAGCAGCTTGGGGGTTGGAGCGGGAATCAACAATGAGCAGTTCTTC.

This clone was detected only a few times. The CDR3 bases are TGTGCCAGCAGCCGAACAGGGGGGGACACTGAAGCTTTCTTT. Its protein is CASSRTGGDTEAFF. V is TRBV14 and J is TRBJ1-1; the match to TRBD1 covers 8 bases. V gave up 4 bases and J gave up 3 bases; unmatched junction bases: 4. The CDR3 consists of 14 residues. Germline CDR1 reads SGHDN; CDR2 reads FVKESK.

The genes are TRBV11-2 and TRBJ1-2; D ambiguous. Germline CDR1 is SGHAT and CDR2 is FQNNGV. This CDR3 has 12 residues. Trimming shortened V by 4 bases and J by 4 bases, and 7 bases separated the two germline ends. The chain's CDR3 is CASSWAAYGYTF. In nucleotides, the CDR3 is TGTGCCAGCAGCTGGGCAGCCTATGGCTACACCTTC.

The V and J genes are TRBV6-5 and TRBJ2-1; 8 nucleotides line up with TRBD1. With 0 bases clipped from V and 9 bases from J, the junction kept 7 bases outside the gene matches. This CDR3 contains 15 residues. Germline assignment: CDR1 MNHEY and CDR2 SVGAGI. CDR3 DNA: TGTGCCAGCAGTTACTCAACAGGGGGTATAGGTGAGCAGTTCTTC. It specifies CASSYSTGGIGEQFF.

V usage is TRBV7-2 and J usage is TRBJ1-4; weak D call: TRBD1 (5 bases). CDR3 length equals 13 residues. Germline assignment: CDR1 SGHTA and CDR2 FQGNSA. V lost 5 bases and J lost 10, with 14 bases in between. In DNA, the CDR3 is TGTGCCAGCAGCGCGGGACTCGAAGGAAAACTGTTTTTT. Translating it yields CASSAGLEGKLFF.

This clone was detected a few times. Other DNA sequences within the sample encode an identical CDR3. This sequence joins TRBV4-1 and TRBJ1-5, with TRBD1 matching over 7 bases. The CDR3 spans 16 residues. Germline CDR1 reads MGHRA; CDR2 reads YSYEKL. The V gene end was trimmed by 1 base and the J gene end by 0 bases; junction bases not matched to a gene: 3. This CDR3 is CASSQGTGVSNQPQHF. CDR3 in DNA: TGCGCCAGCAGCCAAGGTACAGGGGTTAGCAATCAGCCCCAGCATTTT.

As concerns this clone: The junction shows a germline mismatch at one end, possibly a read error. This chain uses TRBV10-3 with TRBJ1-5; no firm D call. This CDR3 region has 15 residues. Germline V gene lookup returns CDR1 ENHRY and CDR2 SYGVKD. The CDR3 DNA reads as TGTGCCAGCAGTCGTACATGGGTTAGCAATCAGCCCCAGCATTTT. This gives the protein CASSRTWVSNQPQHF.